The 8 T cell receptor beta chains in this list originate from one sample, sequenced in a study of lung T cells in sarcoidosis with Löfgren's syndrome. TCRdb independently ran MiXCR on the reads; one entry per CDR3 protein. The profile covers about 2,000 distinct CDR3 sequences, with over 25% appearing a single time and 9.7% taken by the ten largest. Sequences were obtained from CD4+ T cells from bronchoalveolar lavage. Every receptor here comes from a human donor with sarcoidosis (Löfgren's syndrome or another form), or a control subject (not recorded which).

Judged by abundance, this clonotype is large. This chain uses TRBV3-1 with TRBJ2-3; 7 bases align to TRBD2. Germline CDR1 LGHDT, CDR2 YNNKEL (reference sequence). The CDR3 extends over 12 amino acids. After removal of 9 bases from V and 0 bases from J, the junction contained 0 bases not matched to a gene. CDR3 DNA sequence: TGTGCCAGTAGCGGGAGCACAGATACGCAGTATTTT. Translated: CASSGSTDTQYF.

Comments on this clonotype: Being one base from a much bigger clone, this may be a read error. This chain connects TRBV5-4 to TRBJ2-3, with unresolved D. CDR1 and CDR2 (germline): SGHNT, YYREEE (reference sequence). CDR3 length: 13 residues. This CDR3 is CAGSPPSTDTQYF. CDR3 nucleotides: TGTGCCGGCAGCCCGCCGAGCACAGATACGCAGTATTTT.

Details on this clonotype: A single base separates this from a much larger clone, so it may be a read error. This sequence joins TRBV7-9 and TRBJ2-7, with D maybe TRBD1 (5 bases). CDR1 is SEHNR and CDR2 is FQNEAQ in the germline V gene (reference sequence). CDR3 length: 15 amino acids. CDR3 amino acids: CASSQGRKSTYEHYF. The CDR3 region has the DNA TGTGCCAGCAGCCAGGGTAGGAAGAGCACCTACGAGCATTACTTC.

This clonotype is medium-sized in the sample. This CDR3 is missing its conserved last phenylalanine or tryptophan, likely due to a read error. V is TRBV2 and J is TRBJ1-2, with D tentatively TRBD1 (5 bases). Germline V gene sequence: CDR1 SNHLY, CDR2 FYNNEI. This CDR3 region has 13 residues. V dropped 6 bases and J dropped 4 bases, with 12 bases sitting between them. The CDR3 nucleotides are TGTGCCAGCAGCCCAGGGTCTACCTATGGCTACACCCTC. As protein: CASSPGSTYGYTL.

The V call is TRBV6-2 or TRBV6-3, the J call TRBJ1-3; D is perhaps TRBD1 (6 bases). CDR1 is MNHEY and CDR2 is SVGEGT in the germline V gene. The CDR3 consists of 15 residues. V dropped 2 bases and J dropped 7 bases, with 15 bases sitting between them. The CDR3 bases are TGTGCCAGCAGTTACCCCGGACAGATAGGGAACACCATATATTTT. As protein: CASSYPGQIGNTIYF.

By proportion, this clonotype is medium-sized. The CDR3 loop is CASRQGTGRSTDEQFF. The CDR3, as DNA: TGTGCCAGCAGACAAGGGACAGGGAGAAGTACCGATGAGCAGTTCTTC. The chain uses TRBV12-3 or TRBV12-4 and TRBJ2-1, with 9 bases that match TRBD1. Germline trimming cut 6 bases from V and 8 bases from J; bases unmatched to any gene: 14. The CDR3 sequence is 16 residues long.

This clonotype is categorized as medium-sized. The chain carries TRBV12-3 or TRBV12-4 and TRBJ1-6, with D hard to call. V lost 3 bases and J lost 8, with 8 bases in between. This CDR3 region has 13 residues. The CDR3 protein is CASSLGRDSPLHF. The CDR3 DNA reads TGTGCCAGCAGTTTGGGCAGAGATTCACCCCTCCACTTT.

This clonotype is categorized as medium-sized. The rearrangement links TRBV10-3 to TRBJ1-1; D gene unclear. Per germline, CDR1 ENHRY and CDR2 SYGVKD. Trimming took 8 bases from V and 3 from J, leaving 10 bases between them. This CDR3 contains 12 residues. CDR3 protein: CAIGELYTEAFF. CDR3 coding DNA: TGTGCCATCGGGGAACTTTACACTGAAGCTTTCTTT.